This T cell receptor beta chain was identified in a study of control samples from healthy donors and cancer patients. Deletions cut 0 bases from V and 1 base from J, with 21 bases between. CDR1 and CDR2 (germline): GTSNPN, SVGIG (reference sequence). The CDR3 has 18 amino acids. TCRdb's table, derived via immunoSEQ multiplex PCR, lists solely in-frame clones and lacks some. This sample has 70,000 to 75,000 clones, with roughly 90% found just once. This clonotype was sampled from a man aged 55 to 69 with lung cancer. The gene calls are TRBV30 and TRBJ1-1, with D possibly TRBD1 on 5 matching bases. Sequencing was performed on PBMCs. CDR3 region: CAWSVLKGATTRNTEAFF. The CDR3 DNA reads TGTGCCTGGAGTGTACTAAAAGGGGCGACTACACGGAACACTGAAGCTTTCTTT.